The source of this T cell receptor beta chain is a study of Graves' ophthalmopathy and Graves' hyperthyroidism. This clonotype has at least ten counts. With 6 bases removed from V and 3 bases from J, the gap between germline ends came to 20 bases. CDR3 length: 16 amino acids. From RNA, the CDR3 regions of TCR beta chains were amplified and sequenced. The library came from an HTBI-primed first-round RT-PCR and a second-round multiplex PCR. One entry per CDR3 protein, called by TCRdb with MiXCR from the multiplex PCR reads. The top ten clones hold around 1.4% of a sample with 350,000 to 400,000 distinct CDR3 sequences, around 16% of them seen once.

The chain joins TRBV12-3 or TRBV12-4 to TRBJ1-1, with D possibly matching TRBD1 (5 bases). Source material: peripheral blood. The receptor was derived from a woman aged 18-29 years with Graves' ophthalmopathy. CDR3 loop: CASRNGGRTVHTEAFF. The DNA of the CDR3 is TGTGCCAGCAGGAACGGGGGGAGGACGGTTCACACTGAAGCTTTCTTT.